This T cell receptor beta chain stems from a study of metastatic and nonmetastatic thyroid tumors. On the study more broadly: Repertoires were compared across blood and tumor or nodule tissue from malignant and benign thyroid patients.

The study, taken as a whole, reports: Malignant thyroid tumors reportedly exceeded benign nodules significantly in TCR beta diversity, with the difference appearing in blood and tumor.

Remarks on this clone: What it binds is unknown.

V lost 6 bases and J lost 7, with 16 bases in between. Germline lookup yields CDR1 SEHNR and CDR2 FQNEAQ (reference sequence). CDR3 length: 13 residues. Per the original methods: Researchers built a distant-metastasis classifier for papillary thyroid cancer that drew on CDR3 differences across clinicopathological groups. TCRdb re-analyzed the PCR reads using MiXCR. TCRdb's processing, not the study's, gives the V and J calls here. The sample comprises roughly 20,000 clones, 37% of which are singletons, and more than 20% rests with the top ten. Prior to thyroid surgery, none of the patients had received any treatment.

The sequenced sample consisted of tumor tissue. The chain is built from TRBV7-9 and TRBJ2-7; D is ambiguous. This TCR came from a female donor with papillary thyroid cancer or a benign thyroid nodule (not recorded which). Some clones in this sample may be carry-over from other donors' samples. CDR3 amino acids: CASSIDPSWEQYF. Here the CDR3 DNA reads TGTGCCAGCAGTATAGACCCCTCATGGGAGCAGTACTTC.